Sequencing of this TCR beta chain was carried out in a study of blood T cell repertoires in COVID-19. Background on the study: From the United States, Italy and Spain came samples of acute and convalescent COVID-19. T cells, B-cell-depleted T cells, or PBMCs supplied cDNA or gDNA.

The CDR3 consists of 14 residues. V was clipped by 5 bases and J by 3 bases, with 13 bases between them. The germline V gene encodes CDR1 SGHTA and CDR2 FQGNSA. As handled by the study authors: From reference gene primer amplification, estimates of nucleated cell counts were derived. Only in-frame clones appear in the TCRdb table, and some are missing; sequencing was by immunoSEQ multiplex PCR. V and J calls and clone size are given by that table; D and trimming were obtained from the DNA. The data show 260,000 or so clones, approximately 88% seen once. The sequence was obtained from a human donor in a cohort sampled during active COVID-19. Sample: peripheral blood. The chain combines TRBV7-2 with TRBJ1-1; the D gene is possibly TRBD1 (5 bases). The CDR3: CASSQAPGDTEAFF. The CDR3 DNA reads TGTGCCAGCAGCCAAGCTCCGGGGGACACTGAAGCTTTCTTT.